This is a list of T cell receptor beta chains from one sample in a study of T cell changes during pregnancy in multiple sclerosis. Using immunoSEQ multiplex PCR, the repertoire was profiled, and TCRdb retains in-frame clones only, with some absent. The table has tens of thousands of clones, just over 90% seen once; the top ten hold roughly 0.2%. This material consisted of CD4+ T cells from peripheral blood mononuclear cells, taken in the second trimester of pregnancy. The receptors stem from a female donor with multiple sclerosis, enrolled in a pregnancy study. The CDR3 runs from the conserved cysteine through the conserved F or W. Each record gives: CDR3 length, J gene, clone size, D gene, V gene, CDR3 protein, CDR3 DNA. D genes are given only for firm matches. Where a row states a size, it is once, few, many or the class of an expanded clone; other rows omit it.

cdr3_length: 13
j_call: TRBJ1-1
clone_size: few
d_call: .
v_call: TRBV9
cdr3_aa: CASKDSANTEAFF
cdr3_nt: TGTGCCAGCAAGGACTCGGCTAACACTGAAGCTTTCTTT

cdr3_length: 15
j_call: TRBJ2-4
clone_size: .
d_call: TRBD2
v_call: TRBV11-2
cdr3_aa: CASSLVGTSWDIQYF
cdr3_nt: TGTGCCAGCAGCTTAGTCGGGACTAGCTGGGACATTCAGTACTTC

cdr3_length: 15
j_call: TRBJ2-7
clone_size: .
d_call: TRBD1
v_call: TRBV2
cdr3_aa: CASRWRTGLTYEQYF
cdr3_nt: TGTGCCAGCAGGTGGAGGACAGGTCTGACCTACGAGCAGTACTTC

cdr3_length: 16
j_call: TRBJ2-7
clone_size: once
d_call: .
v_call: TRBV4-2
cdr3_aa: CASSQDLDFLSYEQYF
cdr3_nt: TGTGCCAGCAGCCAAGATCTAGACTTCCTCTCCTACGAGCAGTACTTC

cdr3_length: 15
j_call: TRBJ1-1
clone_size: .
d_call: TRBD1
v_call: TRBV7-9
cdr3_aa: CASSLGQGDATEAFF
cdr3_nt: TGTGCCAGCAGCCTCGGACAGGGAGATGCCACTGAAGCTTTCTTT

cdr3_length: 14
j_call: TRBJ1-1
clone_size: few
d_call: .
v_call: TRBV6-5
cdr3_aa: CASSLPGSNTEAFF
cdr3_nt: TGTGCCAGCAGCTTACCGGGGTCGAACACTGAAGCTTTCTTT

cdr3_length: 15
j_call: TRBJ2-1
clone_size: .
d_call: TRBD2
v_call: TRBV19
cdr3_aa: CASSTGLAGVDEQFF
cdr3_nt: TGTGCCAGTAGCACGGGACTAGCGGGAGTCGATGAGCAGTTCTTC

cdr3_length: 16
j_call: TRBJ2-2
clone_size: .
d_call: TRBD2
v_call: TRBV11-2
cdr3_aa: CASSPLRGSGTGELFF
cdr3_nt: TGTGCCAGCAGCCCGCTGCGCGGGAGCGGCACCGGGGAGCTGTTTTTT

cdr3_length: 16
j_call: TRBJ1-1
clone_size: .
d_call: TRBD1
v_call: TRBV5-6
cdr3_aa: CASSLYRGPQNTEAFF
cdr3_nt: TGTGCCAGCAGCTTGTACAGGGGGCCCCAGAACACTGAAGCTTTCTTT

cdr3_length: 15
j_call: TRBJ1-3
clone_size: .
d_call: .
v_call: TRBV19
cdr3_aa: CASTLGTNSGNTIYF
cdr3_nt: TGTGCCAGTACCCTTGGGACAAACTCTGGAAACACCATATATTTT

cdr3_length: 15
j_call: TRBJ1-1
clone_size: .
d_call: .
v_call: TRBV18
cdr3_aa: CASSPPIAGNTEAFF
cdr3_nt: TGTGCCAGCTCACCACCGATCGCAGGGAACACTGAAGCTTTCTTT

cdr3_length: 13
j_call: TRBJ1-2
clone_size: .
d_call: .
v_call: TRBV25-1
cdr3_aa: CASSDQGSYGYTF
cdr3_nt: TGTGCCAGCAGTGACCAGGGTTCCTATGGCTACACCTTC

cdr3_length: 14
j_call: TRBJ1-2
clone_size: .
d_call: .
v_call: TRBV6-1
cdr3_aa: CASSEGVANYGYTF
cdr3_nt: TGTGCCAGCAGTGAAGGCGTGGCTAACTATGGCTACACCTTC

cdr3_length: 16
j_call: TRBJ2-3
clone_size: .
d_call: TRBD2
v_call: TRBV5-5
cdr3_aa: CASSLGLAGDTDTQYF
cdr3_nt: TGTGCCAGCAGCTTGGGACTAGCGGGGGACACAGATACGCAGTATTTT

cdr3_length: 13
j_call: TRBJ2-5
clone_size: .
d_call: TRBD2
v_call: TRBV29-1
cdr3_aa: CSGLSGSQETQYF
cdr3_nt: TGCAGCGGACTTAGCGGGAGCCAAGAGACCCAGTACTTC

cdr3_length: 12
j_call: TRBJ1-2
clone_size: .
d_call: .
v_call: TRBV25-1
cdr3_aa: CASSRQPEGYTF
cdr3_nt: TGTGCCAGCAGCCGTCAACCGGAGGGCTACACCTTC

cdr3_length: 14
j_call: TRBJ2-1
clone_size: .
d_call: TRBD2
v_call: TRBV7-3
cdr3_aa: CASSSSGGANEQFF
cdr3_nt: TGTGCCAGCAGTTCTAGCGGGGGGGCCAATGAGCAGTTCTTC

cdr3_length: 16
j_call: TRBJ1-1
clone_size: .
d_call: .
v_call: TRBV5-1
cdr3_aa: CASSPSIQGRNTEAFF
cdr3_nt: TGCGCCAGCAGCCCGAGTATACAGGGACGGAACACTGAAGCTTTCTTT

cdr3_length: 13
j_call: TRBJ2-2
clone_size: .
d_call: .
v_call: TRBV10-3
cdr3_aa: CASKTDTTGELFF
cdr3_nt: TGTGCCAGCAAGACGGACACCACCGGGGAGCTGTTTTTT

cdr3_length: 14
j_call: TRBJ1-3
clone_size: .
d_call: TRBD1
v_call: TRBV28
cdr3_aa: CASSSGTEGNTIYF
cdr3_nt: TGTGCCAGCAGTTCTGGGACAGAAGGAAACACCATATATTTT

cdr3_length: 13
j_call: TRBJ2-5
clone_size: .
d_call: .
v_call: TRBV6-5
cdr3_aa: CASSSDSQETQYF
cdr3_nt: TGTGCCAGCAGTTCGGACAGCCAAGAGACCCAGTACTTC

cdr3_length: 18
j_call: TRBJ1-2
clone_size: .
d_call: TRBD1
v_call: TRBV5-1
cdr3_aa: CASKVLMGQGAIDYGYTF
cdr3_nt: TGCGCCAGCAAAGTGCTTATGGGACAGGGGGCGATTGACTATGGCTACACCTTC

cdr3_length: 14
j_call: TRBJ2-1
clone_size: once
d_call: TRBD1
v_call: TRBV5-1
cdr3_aa: CASSFTGDNNEQFF
cdr3_nt: TGCGCCAGCAGCTTTACAGGGGACAACAATGAGCAGTTCTTC

cdr3_length: 16
j_call: TRBJ2-7
clone_size: .
d_call: TRBD1
v_call: TRBV5-8
cdr3_aa: CASSFTGGPSNYEQYF
cdr3_nt: TGTGCCAGCAGCTTTACAGGGGGCCCTTCTAACTACGAGCAGTACTTC

cdr3_length: 16
j_call: TRBJ2-1
clone_size: .
d_call: .
v_call: TRBV19
cdr3_aa: CASSGWTTTSYNEQFF
cdr3_nt: TGTGCCAGTAGTGGTTGGACAACCACCTCCTACAATGAGCAGTTCTTC

cdr3_length: 16
j_call: TRBJ1-1
clone_size: .
d_call: .
v_call: TRBV10-3
cdr3_aa: CAISEIQGLTSAEAFF
cdr3_nt: TGTGCCATCAGTGAGATCCAGGGATTAACGAGTGCTGAAGCTTTCTTT

cdr3_length: 16
j_call: TRBJ1-1
clone_size: .
d_call: .
v_call: TRBV28
cdr3_aa: CASSYSPAGLNTEAFF
cdr3_nt: TGTGCCAGCAGCTATTCCCCGGCAGGTTTGAACACTGAAGCTTTCTTT

cdr3_length: 18
j_call: TRBJ2-1
clone_size: .
d_call: TRBD1
v_call: TRBV18
cdr3_aa: CASSPLPPGQGSYNEQFF
cdr3_nt: TGTGCCAGCTCACCACTACCTCCGGGACAGGGGTCCTACAATGAGCAGTTCTTC

cdr3_length: 16
j_call: TRBJ1-6
clone_size: .
d_call: TRBD1
v_call: TRBV19
cdr3_aa: CASSIAGTGATSPLHF
cdr3_nt: TGTGCCAGTAGTATAGCTGGGACAGGGGCGACTTCACCCCTCCACTTT

cdr3_length: 16
j_call: TRBJ2-7
clone_size: .
d_call: TRBD2
v_call: TRBV7-9
cdr3_aa: CASSRAPGLPPYEQYF
cdr3_nt: TGTGCCAGCAGCCGGGCGCCGGGACTACCACCCTACGAGCAGTACTTC

cdr3_length: 10
j_call: TRBJ2-1
clone_size: .
d_call: .
v_call: TRBV28
cdr3_aa: CASARVEQFF
cdr3_nt: TGTGCCAGCGCCCGGGTAGAGCAGTTCTTC

cdr3_length: 16
j_call: TRBJ1-3
clone_size: .
d_call: .
v_call: TRBV18
cdr3_aa: CASSRRVGDSGNTIYF
cdr3_nt: TGTGCCAGCTCACGGAGGGTCGGAGACTCTGGAAACACCATATATTTT

cdr3_length: 15
j_call: TRBJ1-6
clone_size: .
d_call: TRBD1
v_call: TRBV5-1
cdr3_aa: CASRPDRVGNSPLHF
cdr3_nt: TGCGCCAGCAGACCAGACAGGGTGGGAAATTCACCCCTCCACTTT

cdr3_length: 15
j_call: TRBJ2-3
clone_size: once
d_call: TRBD1
v_call: TRBV5-6
cdr3_aa: CASSLAGQGTDTQYF
cdr3_nt: TGTGCCAGCAGCTTGGCGGGACAGGGCACAGATACGCAGTATTTT

cdr3_length: 15
j_call: TRBJ1-5
clone_size: .
d_call: TRBD1
v_call: TRBV27
cdr3_aa: CASSPRTGLDQPQHF
cdr3_nt: TGTGCCAGCAGTCCCAGGACAGGCTTGGATCAGCCCCAGCATTTT

cdr3_length: 14
j_call: TRBJ1-1
clone_size: .
d_call: .
v_call: TRBV30
cdr3_aa: CAWSVRAEDTEAFF
cdr3_nt: TGTGCCTGGAGTGTACGTGCAGAAGACACTGAAGCTTTCTTT

cdr3_length: 15
j_call: TRBJ1-3
clone_size: .
d_call: .
v_call: TRBV30
cdr3_aa: CAWSVLPPPGNTIYF
cdr3_nt: TGTGCCTGGAGTGTACTCCCCCCGCCTGGAAACACCATATATTTT

cdr3_length: 15
j_call: TRBJ1-2
clone_size: .
d_call: .
v_call: TRBV6-5
cdr3_aa: CASSYSNLGGNGYTF
cdr3_nt: TGTGCCAGCAGTTACTCGAACCTTGGAGGGAATGGCTACACCTTC

cdr3_length: 15
j_call: TRBJ1-1
clone_size: few
d_call: TRBD1
v_call: TRBV5-4
cdr3_aa: CASSVKTGRSTEAFF
cdr3_nt: TGTGCCAGCAGCGTGAAGACAGGGAGAAGCACTGAAGCTTTCTTT

cdr3_length: 13
j_call: TRBJ2-2
clone_size: .
d_call: .
v_call: TRBV29-1
cdr3_aa: CSVGLTYTGELFF
cdr3_nt: TGCAGCGTTGGCCTGACATACACCGGGGAGCTGTTTTTT

cdr3_length: 13
j_call: TRBJ2-7
clone_size: .
d_call: .
v_call: TRBV29-1
cdr3_aa: CSVAQQSLGEQYF
cdr3_nt: TGCAGCGTCGCCCAACAGTCCTTGGGCGAGCAGTACTTC

cdr3_length: 16
j_call: TRBJ1-1
clone_size: .
d_call: TRBD1
v_call: TRBV6-6
cdr3_aa: CASRGRTGDSTSSTFF
cdr3_nt: TGTGCCAGCAGGGGAAGGACAGGGGACTCAACGAGTTCGACTTTCTTT

cdr3_length: 16
j_call: TRBJ2-1
clone_size: .
d_call: .
v_call: TRBV28
cdr3_aa: CASRLRGSSPYNEQFF
cdr3_nt: TGTGCCAGCAGACTCCGCGGTAGTAGCCCCTACAATGAGCAGTTCTTC

cdr3_length: 19
j_call: TRBJ2-1
clone_size: .
d_call: TRBD2
v_call: TRBV18
cdr3_aa: CASSRGLATSGGASNEQFF
cdr3_nt: TGTGCCAGCTCACGGGGACTTGCGACTAGCGGGGGGGCGTCAAATGAGCAGTTCTTC

cdr3_length: 15
j_call: TRBJ1-5
clone_size: .
d_call: .
v_call: TRBV28
cdr3_aa: CASRYDSDSNQPQHF
cdr3_nt: TGTGCCAGCAGGTACGACAGTGATAGCAATCAGCCCCAGCATTTT

cdr3_length: 14
j_call: TRBJ2-5
clone_size: .
d_call: .
v_call: TRBV19
cdr3_aa: CASSIGHIQETQYF
cdr3_nt: TGTGCCAGTAGTATAGGACATATACAAGAGACCCAGTACTTC

cdr3_length: 14
j_call: TRBJ1-2
clone_size: .
d_call: .
v_call: TRBV7-3
cdr3_aa: CASSPTTGSYGYTF
cdr3_nt: TGTGCCAGCAGCCCAACGACAGGCTCCTATGGCTACACCTTC

cdr3_length: 13
j_call: TRBJ1-1
clone_size: .
d_call: .
v_call: TRBV21-1
cdr3_aa: CASSKGWRLGAFF
cdr3_nt: TGTGCCAGCAGCAAAGGGTGGAGGCTTGGAGCTTTCTTT

cdr3_length: 16
j_call: TRBJ2-3
clone_size: once
d_call: TRBD2
v_call: TRBV10-1
cdr3_aa: CASRSLGLAPADTQYF
cdr3_nt: TGCGCCAGCAGGAGCCTAGGACTAGCTCCCGCAGATACGCAGTATTTT